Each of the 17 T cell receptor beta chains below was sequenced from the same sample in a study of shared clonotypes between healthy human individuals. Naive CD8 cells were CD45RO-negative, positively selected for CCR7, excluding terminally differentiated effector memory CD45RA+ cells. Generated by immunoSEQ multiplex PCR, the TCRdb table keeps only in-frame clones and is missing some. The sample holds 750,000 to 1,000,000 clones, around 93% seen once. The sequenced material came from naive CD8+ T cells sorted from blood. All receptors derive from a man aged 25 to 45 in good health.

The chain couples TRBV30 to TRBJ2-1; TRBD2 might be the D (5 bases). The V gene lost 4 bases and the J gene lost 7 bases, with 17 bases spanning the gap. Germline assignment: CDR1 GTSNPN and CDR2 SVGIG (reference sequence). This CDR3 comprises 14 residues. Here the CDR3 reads CAWTFGGSGNEQFF. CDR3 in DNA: TGTGCCTGGACTTTCGGTGGGAGTGGTAATGAGCAGTTCTTC.

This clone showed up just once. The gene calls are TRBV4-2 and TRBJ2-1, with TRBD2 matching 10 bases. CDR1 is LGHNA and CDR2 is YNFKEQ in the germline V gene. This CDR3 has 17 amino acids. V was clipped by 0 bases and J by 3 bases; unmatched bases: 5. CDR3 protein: CASSQEGGTSVYNEQFF. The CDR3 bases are TGTGCCAGCAGCCAAGAAGGAGGGACTAGCGTCTACAATGAGCAGTTCTTC.

The DNA for the CDR3 is TGTGCCAGCAGCTTAGCAGGAGCAGAGCAGGCTTTCTTT. Translated: CASSLAGAEQAFF. The chain joins TRBV7-6 to TRBJ1-1, with D hard to call. The CDR3 spans 13 residues. CDR1 and CDR2 from the germline V gene are SGHVS and FNYEAQ. V was trimmed by 0 bases and J by 11 bases, leaving 13 bases between them.

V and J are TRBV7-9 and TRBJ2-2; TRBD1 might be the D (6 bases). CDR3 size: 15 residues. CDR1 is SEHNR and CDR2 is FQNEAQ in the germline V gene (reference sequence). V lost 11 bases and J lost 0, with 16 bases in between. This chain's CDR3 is CAGHYRAANTGELFF. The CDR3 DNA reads TGTGCCGGACACTACAGGGCTGCGAACACCGGGGAGCTGTTTTTT.

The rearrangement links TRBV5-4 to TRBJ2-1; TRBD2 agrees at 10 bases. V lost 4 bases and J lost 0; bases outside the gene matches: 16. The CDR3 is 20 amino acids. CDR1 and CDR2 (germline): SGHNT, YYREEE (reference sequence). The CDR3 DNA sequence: TGTGCCAGCAGCGCGGATAGAGCCTGGACTAGCGGAAGCTCCTACAATGAGCAGTTCTTC. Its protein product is CASSADRAWTSGSSYNEQFF.

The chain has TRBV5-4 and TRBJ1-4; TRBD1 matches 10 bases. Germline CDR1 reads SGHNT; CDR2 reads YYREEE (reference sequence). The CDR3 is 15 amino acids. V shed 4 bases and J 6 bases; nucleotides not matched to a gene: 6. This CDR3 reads CASSLAGTGDEKLFF. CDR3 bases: TGTGCCAGCAGCCTGGCTGGGACAGGGGATGAAAAACTGTTTTTT. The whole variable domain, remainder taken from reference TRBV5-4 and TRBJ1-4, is ETGVTQSPTHLIKTRGQQVTLRCSSQSGHNTVSWYQQALGQGPQFIFQYYREEENGRGNFPPRFSGLQFPNYSSELNVNALELDDSALYLCASSLAGTGDEKLFFGSGTQLSVL.

The CDR3 DNA reads TGTGCCAGCAGCCCCGGATGGGGGCCCTACAATGAGCAGTTCTTC. Its protein product is CASSPGWGPYNEQFF. The rearrangement links TRBV7-2 to TRBJ2-1; D is perhaps TRBD1 (6 bases). Germline lookup yields CDR1 SGHTA and CDR2 FQGNSA. Trimming took off 5 bases at V and 2 bases at J, with 13 bases between the two ends. This CDR3 comprises 15 residues.

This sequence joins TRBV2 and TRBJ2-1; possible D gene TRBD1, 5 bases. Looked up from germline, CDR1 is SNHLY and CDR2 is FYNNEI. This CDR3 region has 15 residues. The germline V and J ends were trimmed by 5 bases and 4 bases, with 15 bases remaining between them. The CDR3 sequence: CASSSQKDRYNEQFF. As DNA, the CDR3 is TGTGCCAGCAGTTCCCAGAAAGACAGATACAATGAGCAGTTCTTC.

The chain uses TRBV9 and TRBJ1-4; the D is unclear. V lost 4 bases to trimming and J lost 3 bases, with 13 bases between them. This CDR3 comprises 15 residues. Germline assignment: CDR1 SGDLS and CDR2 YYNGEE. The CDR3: CASSQDMLSNEKLFF. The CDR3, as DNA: TGTGCCAGCAGCCAAGACATGTTGTCTAATGAAAAACTGTTTTTT.

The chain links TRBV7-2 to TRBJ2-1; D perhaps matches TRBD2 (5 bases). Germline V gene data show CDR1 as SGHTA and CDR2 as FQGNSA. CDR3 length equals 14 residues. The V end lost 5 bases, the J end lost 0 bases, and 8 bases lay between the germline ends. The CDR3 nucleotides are TGTGCCAGCAGCCGGGATAGCTCCTACAATGAGCAGTTCTTC. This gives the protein CASSRDSSYNEQFF.

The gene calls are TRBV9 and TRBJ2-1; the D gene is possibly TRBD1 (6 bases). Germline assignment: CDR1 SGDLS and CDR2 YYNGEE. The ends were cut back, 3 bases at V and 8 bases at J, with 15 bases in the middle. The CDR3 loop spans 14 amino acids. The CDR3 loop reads CASSEGGVGYEQFF. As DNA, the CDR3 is TGTGCCAGCAGCGAAGGGGGAGTAGGGTATGAGCAGTTCTTC.

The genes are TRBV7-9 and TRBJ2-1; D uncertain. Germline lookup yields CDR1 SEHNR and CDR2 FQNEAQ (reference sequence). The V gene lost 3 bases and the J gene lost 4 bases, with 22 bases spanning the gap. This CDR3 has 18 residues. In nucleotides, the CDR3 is TGTGCCAGCAGCTTGTCTGACCCAGCCAACAGTCCTTACAATGAGCAGTTCTTC. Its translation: CASSLSDPANSPYNEQFF.

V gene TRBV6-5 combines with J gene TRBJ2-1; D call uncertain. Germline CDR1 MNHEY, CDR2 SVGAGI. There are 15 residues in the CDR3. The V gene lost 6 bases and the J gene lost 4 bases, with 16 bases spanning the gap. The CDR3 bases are TGTGCCAGCAGCATCGGGTCAGCCGTATACAATGAGCAGTTCTTC. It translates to CASSIGSAVYNEQFF.

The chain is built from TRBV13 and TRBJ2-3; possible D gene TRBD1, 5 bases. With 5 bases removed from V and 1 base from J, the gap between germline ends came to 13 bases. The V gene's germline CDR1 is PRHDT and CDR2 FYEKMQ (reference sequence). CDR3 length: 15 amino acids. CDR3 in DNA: TGTGCCAGCAGCCATAGGGGCAGGGGCACAGATACGCAGTATTTT. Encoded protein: CASSHRGRGTDTQYF.

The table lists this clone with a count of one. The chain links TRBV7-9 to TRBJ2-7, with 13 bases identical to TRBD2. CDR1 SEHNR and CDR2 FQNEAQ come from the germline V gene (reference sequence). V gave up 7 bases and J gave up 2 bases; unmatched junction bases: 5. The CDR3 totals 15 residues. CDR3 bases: TGTGCCAGCAACCCGGGACTAGCGGGGCCCTACGAGCAGTACTTC. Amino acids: CASNPGLAGPYEQYF.

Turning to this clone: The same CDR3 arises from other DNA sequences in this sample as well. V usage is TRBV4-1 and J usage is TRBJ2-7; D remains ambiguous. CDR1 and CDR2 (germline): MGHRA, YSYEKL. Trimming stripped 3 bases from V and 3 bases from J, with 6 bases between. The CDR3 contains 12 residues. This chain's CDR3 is CASSQDLYEQYF. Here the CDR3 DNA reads TGCGCCAGCAGCCAGGACCTCTACGAGCAGTACTTC.

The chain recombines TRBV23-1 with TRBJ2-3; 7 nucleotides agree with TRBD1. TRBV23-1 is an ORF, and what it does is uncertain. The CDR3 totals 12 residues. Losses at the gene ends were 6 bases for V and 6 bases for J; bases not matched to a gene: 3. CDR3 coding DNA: TGCGCCAGCAGGACAGGGACGGATACGCAGTATTTT. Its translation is CASRTGTDTQYF.